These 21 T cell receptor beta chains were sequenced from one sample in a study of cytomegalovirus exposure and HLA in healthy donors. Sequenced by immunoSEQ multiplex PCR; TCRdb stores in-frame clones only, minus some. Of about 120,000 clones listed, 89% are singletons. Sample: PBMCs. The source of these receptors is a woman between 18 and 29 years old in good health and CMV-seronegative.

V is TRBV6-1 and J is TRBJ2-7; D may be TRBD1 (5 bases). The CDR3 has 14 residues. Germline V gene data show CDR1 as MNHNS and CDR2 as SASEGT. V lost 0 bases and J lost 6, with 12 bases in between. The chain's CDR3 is CASSEAVGQGEQYV. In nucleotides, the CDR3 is TGTGCCAGCAGTGAAGCGGTGGGGCAGGGCGAGCAGTACGTC.

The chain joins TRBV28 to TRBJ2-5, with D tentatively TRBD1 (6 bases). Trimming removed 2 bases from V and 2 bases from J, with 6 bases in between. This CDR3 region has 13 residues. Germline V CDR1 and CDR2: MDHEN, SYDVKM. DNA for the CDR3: TGTGCCAGCAGTTTACAGGGGCAAGAGACCCAGTACTTC. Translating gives CASSLQGQETQYF.

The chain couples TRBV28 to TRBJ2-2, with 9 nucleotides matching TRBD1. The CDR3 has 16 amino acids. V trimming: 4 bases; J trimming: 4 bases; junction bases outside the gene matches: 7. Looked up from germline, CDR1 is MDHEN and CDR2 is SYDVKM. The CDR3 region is CASSSTGQGATGELFF. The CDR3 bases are TGTGCCAGCAGTTCCACGGGACAGGGAGCCACCGGGGAGCTGTTTTTT.

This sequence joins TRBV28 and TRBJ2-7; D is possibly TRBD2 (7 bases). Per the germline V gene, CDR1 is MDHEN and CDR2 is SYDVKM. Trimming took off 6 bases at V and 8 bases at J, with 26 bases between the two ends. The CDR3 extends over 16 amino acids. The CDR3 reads CASSHTTGGLEFKQYF. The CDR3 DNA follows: TGTGCCAGCAGCCACACCACGGGGGGCCTGGAGTTCAAGCAGTACTTC.

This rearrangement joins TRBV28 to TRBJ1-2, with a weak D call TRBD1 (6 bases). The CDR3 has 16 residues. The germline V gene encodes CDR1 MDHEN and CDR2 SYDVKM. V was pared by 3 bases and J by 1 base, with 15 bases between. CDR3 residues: CASSLAQGIGNYGYTF. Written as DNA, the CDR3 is TGTGCCAGCAGTTTGGCTCAGGGGATCGGTAACTATGGCTACACCTTC.

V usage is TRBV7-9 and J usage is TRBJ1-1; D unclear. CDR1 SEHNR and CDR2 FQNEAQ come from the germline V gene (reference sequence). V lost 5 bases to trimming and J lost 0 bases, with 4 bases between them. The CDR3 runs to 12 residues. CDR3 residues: CASSLMNTEAFF. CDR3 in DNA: TGTGCCAGCAGCCTAATGAACACTGAAGCTTTCTTT.

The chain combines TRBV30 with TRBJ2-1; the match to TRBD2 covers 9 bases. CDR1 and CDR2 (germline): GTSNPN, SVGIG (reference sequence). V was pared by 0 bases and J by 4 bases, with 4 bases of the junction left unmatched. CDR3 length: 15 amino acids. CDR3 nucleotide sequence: TGTGCCTGGAGTGTAGGTAGCGGGGGTTACAATGAGCAGTTCTTC. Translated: CAWSVGSGGYNEQFF.

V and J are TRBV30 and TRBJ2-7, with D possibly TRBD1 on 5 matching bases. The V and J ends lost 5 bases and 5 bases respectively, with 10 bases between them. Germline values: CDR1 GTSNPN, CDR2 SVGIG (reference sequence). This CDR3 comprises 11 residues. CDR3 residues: CAWLKTDEQYF. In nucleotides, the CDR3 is TGTGCCTGGCTAAAGACAGACGAGCAGTACTTC.

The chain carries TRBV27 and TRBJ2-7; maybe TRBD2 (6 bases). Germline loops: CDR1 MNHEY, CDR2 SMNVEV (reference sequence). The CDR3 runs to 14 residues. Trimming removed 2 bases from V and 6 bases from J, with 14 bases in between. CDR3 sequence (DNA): TGTGCCAGCAGTTTAGTCTGGCGCGGGGCCGAGCAGTACTTC. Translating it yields CASSLVWRGAEQYF.

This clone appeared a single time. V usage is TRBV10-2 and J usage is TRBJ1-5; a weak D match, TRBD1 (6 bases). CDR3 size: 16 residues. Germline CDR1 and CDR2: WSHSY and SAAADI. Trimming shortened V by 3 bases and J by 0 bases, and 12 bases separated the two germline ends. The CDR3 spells CASSDGRDISNQPQHF. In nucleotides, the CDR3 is TGCGCCAGCAGTGATGGTAGGGACATTAGCAATCAGCCCCAGCATTTT.

The DNA of the CDR3 is TGTGCCAGCAGCTTAGTCGCGGCAGGGCTGCGCGAAAAACTGTTTTTT. This encodes CASSLVAAGLREKLFF. The genes are TRBV7-9 and TRBJ1-4; possible D gene TRBD1, 5 bases. Germline-derived CDR1 and CDR2 are SEHNR and FQNEAQ (reference sequence). The V gene lost 1 base and the J gene lost 8 bases, with 17 bases spanning the gap. CDR3 length: 16 residues. The whole variable domain, remainder taken from reference TRBV7-9 and TRBJ1-4, is DTGVSQNPRHKITKRGQNVTFRCDPISEHNRLYWYRQTLGQGPEFLTYFQNEAQLEKSRLLSDRFSAERPKGSFSTLEIQRTEQGDSAMYLCASSLVAAGLREKLFFGSGTQLSVL.

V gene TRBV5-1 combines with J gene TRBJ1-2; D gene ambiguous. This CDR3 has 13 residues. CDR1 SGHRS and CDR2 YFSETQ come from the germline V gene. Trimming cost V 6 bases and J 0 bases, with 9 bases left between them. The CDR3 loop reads CASNEGTNYGYTF. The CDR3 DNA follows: TGCGCCAGCAATGAGGGTACTAACTATGGCTACACCTTC.

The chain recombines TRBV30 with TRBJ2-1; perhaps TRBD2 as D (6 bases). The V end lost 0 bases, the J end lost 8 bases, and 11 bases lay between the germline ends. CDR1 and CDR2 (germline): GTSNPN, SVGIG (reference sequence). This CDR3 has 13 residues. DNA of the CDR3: TGTGCCTGGAGTGTATTGGGGGGAGATGAGCAGTTCTTC. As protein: CAWSVLGGDEQFF.

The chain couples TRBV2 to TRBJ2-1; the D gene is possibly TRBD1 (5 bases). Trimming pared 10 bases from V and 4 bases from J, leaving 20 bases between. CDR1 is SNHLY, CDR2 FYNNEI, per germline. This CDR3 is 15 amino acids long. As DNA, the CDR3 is TGTGCCACCACCTTTGGGCAGGGTGCGTACAATGAGCAGTTCTTC. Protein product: CATTFGQGAYNEQFF.

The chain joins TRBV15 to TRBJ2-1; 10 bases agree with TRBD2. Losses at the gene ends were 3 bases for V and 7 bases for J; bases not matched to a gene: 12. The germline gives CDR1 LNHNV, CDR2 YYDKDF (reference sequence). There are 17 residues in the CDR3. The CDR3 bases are TGTGCCACCAGCAGCCGACGAGCGGGGGGGCCCGTGAATGAGCAGTTCTTC. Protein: CATSSRRAGGPVNEQFF.

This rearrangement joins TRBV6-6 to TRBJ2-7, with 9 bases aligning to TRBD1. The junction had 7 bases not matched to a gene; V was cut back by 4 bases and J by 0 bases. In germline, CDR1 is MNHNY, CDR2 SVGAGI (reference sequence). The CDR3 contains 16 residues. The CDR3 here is CASSSPWGQGSYEQYF. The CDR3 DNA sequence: TGTGCCAGCAGTTCCCCCTGGGGACAGGGCTCCTACGAGCAGTACTTC.

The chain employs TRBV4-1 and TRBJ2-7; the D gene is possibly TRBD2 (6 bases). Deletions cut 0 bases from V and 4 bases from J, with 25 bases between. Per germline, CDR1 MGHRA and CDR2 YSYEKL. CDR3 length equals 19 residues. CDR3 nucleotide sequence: TGCGCCAGCAGCCAAGAGGGAGGCGTCCTGAGGCCTCGACTTTACGAGCAGTACTTC. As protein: CASSQEGGVLRPRLYEQYF.

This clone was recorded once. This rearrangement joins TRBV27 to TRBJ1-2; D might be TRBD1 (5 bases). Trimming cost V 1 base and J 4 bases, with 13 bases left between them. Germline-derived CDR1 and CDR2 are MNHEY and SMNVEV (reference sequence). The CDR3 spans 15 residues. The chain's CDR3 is CASSLYFDSLYGYTF. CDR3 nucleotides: TGTGCCAGCAGTTTATACTTCGACAGCCTCTATGGCTACACCTTC.

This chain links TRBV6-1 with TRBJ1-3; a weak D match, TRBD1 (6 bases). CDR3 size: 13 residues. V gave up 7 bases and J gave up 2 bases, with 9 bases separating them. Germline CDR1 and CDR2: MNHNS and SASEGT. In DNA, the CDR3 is TGTGCCAGCATGAGGGACACTGGAAACACCATATATTTT. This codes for CASMRDTGNTIYF.

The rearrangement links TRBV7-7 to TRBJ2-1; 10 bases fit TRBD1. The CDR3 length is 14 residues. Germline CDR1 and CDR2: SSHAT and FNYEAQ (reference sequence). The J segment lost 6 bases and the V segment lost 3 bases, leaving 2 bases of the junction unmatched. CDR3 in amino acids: CASSFGTGVNEQFF. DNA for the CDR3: TGTGCCAGCAGCTTTGGGACAGGGGTCAATGAGCAGTTCTTC.

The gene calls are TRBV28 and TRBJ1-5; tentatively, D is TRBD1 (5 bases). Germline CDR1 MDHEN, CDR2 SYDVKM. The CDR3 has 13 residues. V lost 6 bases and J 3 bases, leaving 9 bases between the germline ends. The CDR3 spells CASRQGYNQPQHF. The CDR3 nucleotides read TGTGCCAGCAGGCAGGGTTACAATCAGCCCCAGCATTTT.